The clone carrying this T cell receptor beta chain is labeled medium-sized. This CDR3 has 16 amino acids. J lost 4 bases, V lost 4 bases, and 7 bases had no gene match. Germline CDR1 SGHTA, CDR2 FQGNSA. Using its own MiXCR run on the reads, TCRdb lists one record per CDR3 protein. The data show some 6,000 distinct CDR3 sequences, 9% to 10% seen once. The source material was CD4+ T cells from synovial fluid. This chain connects TRBV7-2 to TRBJ1-1; TRBD1 matches at 12 bases. This receptor was obtained from a human donor with rheumatoid arthritis. The CDR3 sequence: CASSSPGTGGSTEAFF. The CDR3 DNA sequence: TGTGCCAGCAGCTCCCCAGGGACAGGGGGCTCCACTGAAGCTTTCTTT.